Listed below are T cell receptor beta chains from one sample, sequenced in a study of blood T cells in healthy people across ages. One entry per CDR3 protein results from TCRdb running MiXCR on the 5' RACE reads. The data hold 1 million or so distinct CDR3 sequences, with approximately 25% observed a single time. These same data were also listed under a study on T cells of mothers and their children.

Sequenced material: blood. The origin of the receptors is a girl aged 2 to 10 in good health. Each CDR3 is given with its conserved first and last residue. The D gene is left open where the match is weak. For some rows the clone size is stated as once, few or many, or as a class when expanded; others skip it.

V gene: TRBV9; clone size: NA; J gene: TRBJ2-1; D gene: NA; CDR3 DNA: TGTGCCAGCAGCGCCGGGACTGGGAGCTCCTACAATGAGCAGTTCTTC; CDR3 protein: CASSAGTGSSYNEQFF
V gene: TRBV7-2; clone size: few; J gene: TRBJ1-1; D gene: TRBD1; CDR3 DNA: TGTGCCAGCAGCAGGGGGACAGATGCTTTCTTT; CDR3 protein: CASSRGTDAFF
V gene: TRBV7-2; clone size: few; J gene: TRBJ1-1; D gene: NA; CDR3 DNA: TGTGCCAGCAGTTCTGGGCCCCGAGAAGCTGAAGCTTTCTTT; CDR3 protein: CASSSGPREAEAFF
V gene: TRBV28; clone size: NA; J gene: TRBJ1-5; D gene: TRBD1; CDR3 DNA: TGTGCCAGCAGGAGCCGGGACAGGGCTAATCAGCCCCAGCATTTT; CDR3 protein: CASRSRDRANQPQHF
V gene: TRBV12-3/TRBV12-4; clone size: NA; J gene: TRBJ2-3; D gene: NA; CDR3 DNA: TGTGCCAGCAGCCGGGGCACAGCTGCCCTCACAGATACGCAGTATTTT; CDR3 protein: CASSRGTAALTDTQYF
V gene: TRBV29-1; clone size: NA; J gene: TRBJ1-2; D gene: TRBD1; CDR3 DNA: TGCAGCGTTGAAACGGCCCAGACCGGGACAGTGGATGGCTACACCTTC; CDR3 protein: CSVETAQTGTVDGYTF
V gene: TRBV25-1; clone size: few; J gene: TRBJ2-1; D gene: NA; CDR3 DNA: TGTGCCAGCAGTGAATATGGCGGTTGGAATGGTAACAATGAGCAGTTCTTC; CDR3 protein: CASSEYGGWNGNNEQFF
V gene: TRBV5-6; clone size: NA; J gene: TRBJ2-2; D gene: TRBD1; CDR3 DNA: TGTGCCAGCAGCTTCGGGACAGGGTCCACCGGGGAGCTGTTTTTT; CDR3 protein: CASSFGTGSTGELFF
V gene: TRBV29-1; clone size: few; J gene: TRBJ2-7; D gene: NA; CDR3 DNA: TGCAGCGTTGTAGGGCTGGAGCCGGGCGAGCAGTACTTC; CDR3 protein: CSVVGLEPGEQYF
V gene: TRBV2; clone size: few; J gene: TRBJ2-2; D gene: NA; CDR3 DNA: TGTGCCAGCAGGGGGTCGGGGTCCGGGGAGCTGTTTTTT; CDR3 protein: CASRGSGSGELFF
V gene: TRBV7-2; clone size: NA; J gene: TRBJ2-7; D gene: TRBD2; CDR3 DNA: TGTGCCAGCAGCTTTGCCGGACTAGACTACGAGCAGTACTTC; CDR3 protein: CASSFAGLDYEQYF
V gene: TRBV20-1; clone size: NA; J gene: TRBJ2-7; D gene: TRBD2; CDR3 DNA: TGCAGTGCTTTGATAGCGGGGGTATTCCACGAGCAGTACTTC; CDR3 protein: CSALIAGVFHEQYF
V gene: TRBV6-2/TRBV6-3; clone size: NA; J gene: TRBJ2-7; D gene: NA; CDR3 DNA: TGTGCCAGCAGTTATAAGCGACTAGACGAGCAGTACTTC; CDR3 protein: CASSYKRLDEQYF
V gene: TRBV7-2; clone size: few; J gene: TRBJ1-6; D gene: NA; CDR3 DNA: TGTGCCAGCAGCTTAGTGGGCAGGGAAGGGTCACCCCTCCACTTT; CDR3 protein: CASSLVGREGSPLHF
V gene: TRBV7-2; clone size: few; J gene: TRBJ2-2; D gene: NA; CDR3 DNA: TGTGCCAGCAGCTTAGGAGGGGTGGTCGGGGAGCTGTTTTTT; CDR3 protein: CASSLGGVVGELFF
V gene: TRBV29-1; clone size: NA; J gene: TRBJ2-7; D gene: NA; CDR3 DNA: TGCAGCGTTGAAGATCGGATCCGCGAGCAGTACTTC; CDR3 protein: CSVEDRIREQYF
V gene: TRBV6-2/TRBV6-3; clone size: NA; J gene: TRBJ1-5; D gene: NA; CDR3 DNA: TGTGCCGGCAGTATCGAAGACAGAATCAATCAGCCCCAGCATTTT; CDR3 protein: CAGSIEDRINQPQHF
V gene: TRBV29-1; clone size: NA; J gene: TRBJ1-2; D gene: NA; CDR3 DNA: TGCAGCGTTGAGTCGGTTAGCGGCTATTATGGCTACACCTTC; CDR3 protein: CSVESVSGYYGYTF
V gene: TRBV24-1; clone size: few; J gene: TRBJ2-4; D gene: NA; CDR3 DNA: TGTGCCACCAGTGATCTTGGGTTCATTCAGTACTTC; CDR3 protein: CATSDLGFIQYF
V gene: TRBV7-9; clone size: few; J gene: TRBJ2-3; D gene: NA; CDR3 DNA: TGTGCCAGCAGCTTCACGAGGGCAGATACGCAGTATTTT; CDR3 protein: CASSFTRADTQYF
V gene: TRBV27; clone size: few; J gene: TRBJ2-1; D gene: NA; CDR3 DNA: TGTGCCAGCAGTTTAGAAGGGGATTTCTCCTACAATGAGCAGTTCTTC; CDR3 protein: CASSLEGDFSYNEQFF
V gene: TRBV7-9; clone size: NA; J gene: TRBJ1-1; D gene: NA; CDR3 DNA: TGTGCCAGCAGCTTAGGTTGGGGGGAGGGCACTGAAGCTTTCTTT; CDR3 protein: CASSLGWGEGTEAFF